This T cell receptor (beta chain) was sequenced in a study of control samples from healthy donors and cancer patients. Assay: immunoSEQ multiplex PCR; the TCRdb copy retains only in-frame clones and omits some. The sample gives 400,000 to 500,000 clones, over 75% of which show up once; around 6.4% is in the top ten. The V gene's germline CDR1 is GTSNPN and CDR2 SVGIG (reference sequence). This CDR3 region has 13 residues. The trim removed 3 bases at V and 3 bases at J, leaving 3 bases unmatched. In the case of this clone: Other nucleotide sequences from this sample produce the same CDR3.

The receptor's source is a man in his forties with head and neck cancer. The chain employs TRBV30 and TRBJ2-7, with 9 bases fitting TRBD1. Sequenced input: PBMCs. The CDR3 DNA sequence: TGTGCCTGGAGCGGGGACAGGGACTACGAGCAGTACTTC. It yields the protein CAWSGDRDYEQYF. The variable domain in full, with the rest retrieved from reference TRBV30 and TRBJ2-7, is SQTIHQWPATLVQPVGSPLSLECTVEGTSNPNLYWYRQAAGRGLQLLFYSVGIGQISSEVPQNLSASRPQDRQFILSSKKLLLSDSGFYLCAWSGDRDYEQYFGPGTRLTVT.